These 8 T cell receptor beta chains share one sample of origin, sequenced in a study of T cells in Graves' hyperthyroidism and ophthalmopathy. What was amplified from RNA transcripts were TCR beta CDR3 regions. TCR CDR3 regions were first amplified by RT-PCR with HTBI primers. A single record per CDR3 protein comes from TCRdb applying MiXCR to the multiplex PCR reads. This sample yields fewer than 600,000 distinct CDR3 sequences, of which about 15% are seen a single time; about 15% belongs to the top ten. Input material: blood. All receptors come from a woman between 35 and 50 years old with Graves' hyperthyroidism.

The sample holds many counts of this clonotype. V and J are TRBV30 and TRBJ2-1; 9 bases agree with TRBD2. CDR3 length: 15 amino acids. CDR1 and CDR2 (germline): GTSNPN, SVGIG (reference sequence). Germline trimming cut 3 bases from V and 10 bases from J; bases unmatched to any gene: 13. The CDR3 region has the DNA TGTGCCTGGAGACATTCTAGCGGGAAATATAAGGAGCAGTTCTTC. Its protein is CAWRHSSGKYKEQFF.

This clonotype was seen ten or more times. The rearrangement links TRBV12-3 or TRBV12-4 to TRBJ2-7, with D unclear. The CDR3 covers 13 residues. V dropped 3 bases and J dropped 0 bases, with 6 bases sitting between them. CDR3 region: CASSFGDSYEQYF. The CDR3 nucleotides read TGTGCCAGCAGTTTTGGCGACTCCTACGAGCAGTACTTC.

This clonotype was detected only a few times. The CDR3 nucleotides read TGTGCCAGCACCGAAATCAGTTTGGGCGAGCAGTACTTC. Protein: CASTEISLGEQYF. The chain links TRBV6-2 or TRBV6-3 to TRBJ2-7; D unresolved. The CDR3 is 13 residues long. Trimming shortened V by 7 bases and J by 6 bases, and 16 bases separated the two germline ends. From germline, CDR1 is MNHEY and CDR2 SVGEGT.

CDR3 in amino acids: CASLNGGNTEAFF. The CDR3 DNA reads as TGTGCCAGCCTAAACGGGGGCAACACTGAAGCTTTCTTT. This chain connects TRBV19 to TRBJ1-1; D might be TRBD1 (6 bases). Trimming removed 9 bases from V and 2 bases from J, with 13 bases in between. CDR1 and CDR2 (germline): LNHDA, SQIVND (reference sequence). The CDR3 covers 13 residues.

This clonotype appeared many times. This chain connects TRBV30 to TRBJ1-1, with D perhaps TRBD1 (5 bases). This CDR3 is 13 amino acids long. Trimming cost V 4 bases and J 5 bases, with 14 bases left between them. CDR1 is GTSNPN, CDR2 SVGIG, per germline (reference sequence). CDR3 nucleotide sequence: TGTGCCTGGATCGGCGCAGGGAGGACTGAAGCTTTCTTT. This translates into CAWIGAGRTEAFF.

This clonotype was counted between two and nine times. The CDR3 spells CSAKGQGSKGPQHF. CDR3 in DNA: TGCAGTGCCAAGGGACAGGGATCGAAGGGGCCCCAGCATTTT. The V and J genes are TRBV20-1 and TRBJ1-5, with 9 positions matching TRBD1. The trim removed 6 bases at V and 9 bases at J, leaving 12 bases unmatched. CDR1 is DFQATT and CDR2 is SNEGSKA in the germline V gene (reference sequence). The CDR3 consists of 14 residues.

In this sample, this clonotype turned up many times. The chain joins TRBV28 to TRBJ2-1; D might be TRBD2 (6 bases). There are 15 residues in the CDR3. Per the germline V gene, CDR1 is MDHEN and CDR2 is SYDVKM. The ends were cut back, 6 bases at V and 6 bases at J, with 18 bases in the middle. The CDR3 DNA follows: TGTGCCAGCAGGTCCTTTAGTAGCGGTTTCAATGAGCAGTTCTTC. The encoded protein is CASRSFSSGFNEQFF.

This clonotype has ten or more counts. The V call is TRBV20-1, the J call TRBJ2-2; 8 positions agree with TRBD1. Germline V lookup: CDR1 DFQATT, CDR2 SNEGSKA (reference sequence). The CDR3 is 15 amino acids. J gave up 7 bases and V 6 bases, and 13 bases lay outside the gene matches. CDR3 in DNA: TGCAGTGCCTTATACGGACAGGGAGCAAGCGGGGAGCTGTTTTTT. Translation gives CSALYGQGASGELFF.